These 8 T cell receptor beta chains were sequenced from one sample in a study of blood T cell repertoires in COVID-19. Sequencing was performed with immunoSEQ multiplex PCR; in TCRdb, only in-frame clones are kept and a portion is missing. The sample lists approximately 150,000 clones; more than 85% were seen once. The sample comprised peripheral blood. The source of these receptors is a man in his fifties with active or convalescent COVID-19.

This clone was detected once. V and J are TRBV11-2 and TRBJ2-1; D gene uncertain. V dropped 5 bases and J dropped 3 bases, with 20 bases sitting between them. The CDR3 covers 17 residues. Germline-derived CDR1 and CDR2 are SGHAT and FQNNGV. CDR3: CASSPSPSVPIYNEQFF. The CDR3 DNA reads TGTGCCAGCAGCCCCTCTCCCTCGGTGCCTATCTACAATGAGCAGTTCTTC. Based on the CDR3 plus reference TRBV11-2 and TRBJ2-1, the full variable domain is EAGVAQSPRYKIIEKRQSVAFWCNPISGHATLYWYQQILGQGPKLLIQFQNNGVVDDSQLPKDRFSAERLKGVDSTLKIQPAKLEDSAVYLCASSPSPSVPIYNEQFFGPGTRLTVL.

The chain couples TRBV29-1 to TRBJ1-5, with D unresolved. CDR3 size: 12 residues. Deletions cut 4 bases from V and 3 bases from J, with 7 bases between. Germline V gene sequence: CDR1 SQVTM, CDR2 ANQGSEA. CDR3 sequence (DNA): TGCAGCGTTGGACAATACAATCAGCCCCAGCATTTT. Translated: CSVGQYNQPQHF. The entire variable domain, with the rest obtained from reference TRBV29-1 and TRBJ1-5, is as follows: SAVISQKPSRDICQRGTSLTIQCQVDSQVTMMFWYRQQPGQSLTLIATANQGSEATYESGFVIDKFPISRPNLTFSTLTVSNMSPEDSSIYLCSVGQYNQPQHFGDGTRLSIL.

This chain's CDR3 is CASSFQGVLNSPLHF. In DNA form, the CDR3 reads TGTGCCAGCAGCTTCCAGGGGGTCCTAAATTCACCCCTCCACTTT. The V gene is TRBV5-4, the J gene TRBJ1-6, with 7 positions matching TRBD1. J was trimmed by 7 bases and V by 2 bases; bases with no gene match: 6. Germline assignment: CDR1 SGHNT and CDR2 YYREEE (reference sequence). CDR3 size: 15 residues.

The chain recombines TRBV7-9 with TRBJ2-7; unclear D gene. V was pared by 1 base and J by 6 bases, with 10 bases between. Per germline, CDR1 SEHNR and CDR2 FQNEAQ (reference sequence). This CDR3 region has 13 residues. Here the CDR3 DNA reads TGTGCCAGCAGCTTAGGACCGACTGGCGAGCAGTACTTC. It specifies CASSLGPTGEQYF.

The chain carries TRBV5-1 and TRBJ2-3, with 11 bases lining up with TRBD2. V shed 5 bases, J shed 4 bases, and the junction held 6 bases outside the gene matches. CDR1 is SGHRS and CDR2 is YFSETQ in the germline V gene. The CDR3 runs to 15 residues. This CDR3 reads CASRIAGGPADTQYF. The CDR3 coding sequence is TGCGCCAGCAGAATAGCGGGAGGGCCGGCAGATACGCAGTATTTT.

This clone was detected once. The genes are TRBV14 and TRBJ1-2; D is unclear. The CDR3 sequence is 12 residues long. The germline V and J ends were trimmed by 1 base and 6 bases, with 6 bases remaining between them. CDR1 and CDR2 (germline): SGHDN, FVKESK. DNA for the CDR3: TGTGCCAGCAGCCAAGCTCCTAATGGCTACACCTTC. Translated, it gives CASSQAPNGYTF.

The V gene is TRBV10-2, the J gene TRBJ2-1; 11 nucleotides align to TRBD2. After removal of 3 bases from V and 7 bases from J, the junction contained 8 bases not matched to a gene. Per the germline V gene, CDR1 is WSHSY and CDR2 is SAAADI. This CDR3 has 16 residues. The DNA of the CDR3 is TGCGCCAGCAGTGAAGTATGGGCTAGCGGGGGGAATGAGCAGTTCTTC. Protein: CASSEVWASGGNEQFF.

The V gene is TRBV7-8, the J gene TRBJ2-2; TRBD1 matches 8 bases. Germline V CDR1 and CDR2: SGHVS, FQNEAQ. This CDR3 spans 17 amino acids. V dropped 1 base and J dropped 6; count of bases not matched to a gene: 10. In DNA, the CDR3 is TGTGCCAGCAGCTTAGTACGGACAGGGTTAGACTCCGGGGAGCTGTTTTTT. Translation gives CASSLVRTGLDSGELFF.